Following are 24 T cell receptor beta chains from one sample sequenced in a study of shared clonotypes between healthy human individuals. The table came from immunoSEQ multiplex PCR; TCRdb's copy has only in-frame clones and leaves some out. The table lists roughly 1.5 million clones, approximately 98% of them singletons. Sequencing was done on a sample of naive CD4+ T cells sorted from blood. Subset meaning: CD45RA+ positively selected. The source of these receptors is a man aged 30-40 years in good health.

The chain is built from TRBV7-6 and TRBJ2-7; D gene unclear. The V gene's germline CDR1 is SGHVS and CDR2 FNYEAQ. The V end was cut by 1 base, the J end by 7 bases, with 17 bases between. This CDR3 is 15 amino acids long. CDR3 sequence (DNA): TGTGCCAGCAGCTTAGGAGGTGGACCACTTCGAGAGCAGTACTTC. This translates into CASSLGGGPLREQYF.

The rearrangement joins TRBV18 to TRBJ1-4, with a tentative D call TRBD1 (6 bases). This CDR3 is built from 17 residues. The V gene's germline CDR1 is KGHSH and CDR2 LQKENI. With 3 bases removed from V and 0 bases from J, the gap between germline ends came to 14 bases. The CDR3 spells CASSPGQGIATNEKLFF. CDR3 sequence (DNA): TGTGCCAGCTCACCGGGGCAGGGGATCGCAACTAATGAAAAACTGTTTTTT.

This rearrangement joins TRBV12-2 to TRBJ2-7. TRBV12-2 is recorded as a pseudogene. The CDR3 contains 13 residues. In DNA form, the CDR3 reads TGTGCAAGTCGCTTCTGGGGTAGGGCCGAGCAGTACTTC. Protein sequence: CASRFWGRAEQYF.

The chain uses TRBV7-9 and TRBJ1-2; D not certain. This CDR3 comprises 19 residues. Germline V gene data show CDR1 as SEHNR and CDR2 as FQNEAQ (reference sequence). Trimming shortened V by 1 base and J by 0 bases, and 21 bases separated the two germline ends. The CDR3 sequence is CASSLDSLPRILANYGYTF. The CDR3 nucleotides read TGTGCCAGCAGCTTAGATTCCCTTCCCCGAATATTGGCTAACTATGGCTACACCTTC.

This rearrangement joins TRBV6-6 to TRBJ1-5; weak D call: TRBD1 (5 bases). Trimming left V 8 bases short and J 4 bases short, with 9 bases between. The CDR3 length is 12 residues. CDR1 is MNHNY, CDR2 SVGAGI, per germline (reference sequence). This chain's CDR3 is CASSDSNQPQHF. Here the CDR3 DNA reads TGTGCCAGCTCTGACAGTAATCAGCCCCAGCATTTT.

The genes are TRBV5-4 and TRBJ2-7; TRBD2 is a possible D gene (5 bases). CDR3 length equals 11 residues. Deletions cut 2 bases from V and 5 bases from J, with 5 bases between. CDR1 and CDR2 from the germline V gene are SGHNT and YYREEE (reference sequence). The CDR3 DNA sequence: TGTGCCAGCAGCTTCGGGAACGAGCAGTACTTC. This gives the protein CASSFGNEQYF.

The rearrangement links TRBV5-6 to TRBJ1-2; D remains unclear. The V and J ends lost 3 bases and 5 bases respectively, with 17 bases between them. This CDR3 region has 15 residues. The germline gives CDR1 SGHDT, CDR2 YYEEEE. The CDR3 DNA reads as TGTGCCAGCAGCTCCGTCCCGGAGAGGGCTTATGGCTACACCTTC. It encodes CASSSVPERAYGYTF.

The rearrangement joins TRBV10-3 to TRBJ2-3; 7 positions agree with TRBD1. The trim removed 6 bases at V and 3 bases at J, leaving 9 bases unmatched. CDR1 ENHRY and CDR2 SYGVKD come from the germline V gene. This CDR3 comprises 15 residues. The CDR3 protein is CAIRDNRGWTDTQYF. The CDR3 DNA sequence: TGTGCCATCAGAGATAACAGGGGTTGGACAGATACGCAGTATTTT.

The chain links TRBV15 to TRBJ1-5; TRBD1 aligns across 7 bases. The CDR3 consists of 16 residues. CDR1 and CDR2 (germline): LNHNV, YYDKDF (reference sequence). Trimming took 5 bases from V and 8 from J; bases not matched to a gene: 15. CDR3 loop: CATSPGTVITQEPQHF. CDR3 nucleotide sequence: TGTGCCACCAGCCCCGGGACAGTGATAACCCAGGAGCCCCAGCATTTT.

This clone was observed once. The V gene is TRBV11-2, the J gene TRBJ2-5, with 7 positions matching TRBD1. Germline values: CDR1 SGHAT, CDR2 FQNNGV. This CDR3 contains 15 residues. Germline trimming cut 8 bases from V and 2 bases from J; bases unmatched to any gene: 11. CDR3 sequence reads: CASELGGSVQETQYF. CDR3 in DNA: TGTGCCAGCGAGTTAGGGGGCTCCGTTCAAGAGACCCAGTACTTC.

The chain employs TRBV30 and TRBJ2-3; the D gene is possibly TRBD1 (5 bases). Trimming cost V 4 bases and J 3 bases, with 20 bases left between them. The CDR3 sequence is 16 residues long. Germline CDR1 reads GTSNPN; CDR2 reads SVGIG (reference sequence). The CDR3 loop reads CAWTPWGRALTDTQYF. The CDR3 DNA reads TGTGCCTGGACCCCCTGGGGCAGGGCTTTGACAGATACGCAGTATTTT.

The V call is TRBV9, the J call TRBJ2-1, with no clear D. Trimming pared 0 bases from V and 2 bases from J, leaving 9 bases between. This CDR3 region has 15 residues. The V gene's germline CDR1 is SGDLS and CDR2 YYNGEE. Here the CDR3 reads CASSVGSAAYNEQFF. The CDR3 DNA reads as TGTGCCAGCAGCGTAGGAAGCGCCGCCTACAATGAGCAGTTCTTC.

V and J are TRBV9 and TRBJ2-1; 9 bases match TRBD1. The CDR3 covers 16 residues. CDR1 and CDR2 (germline): SGDLS, YYNGEE. Trimming took 0 bases from V and 7 from J; bases not matched to a gene: 8. This CDR3 reads CASSVGAGTGTNEQFF. In DNA form, the CDR3 reads TGTGCCAGCAGCGTAGGAGCAGGGACAGGGACGAATGAGCAGTTCTTC.

Only one count was recorded for this clone. The chain couples TRBV14 to TRBJ2-3; 8 bases fit TRBD2. This CDR3 is 15 amino acids long. CDR1 and CDR2 (germline): SGHDN, FVKESK. J was trimmed by 2 bases and V by 1 base; bases with no gene match: 2. The CDR3 reads CASSQAGGDTDTQYF. The CDR3 nucleotides are TGTGCCAGCAGCCAAGCGGGAGGGGACACAGATACGCAGTATTTT.

The CDR3 coding sequence is TGCAGCGGACTGACAGGGGGTTCCACCGGGGAGCTGTTTTTT. The encoded protein is CSGLTGGSTGELFF. The chain links TRBV29-1 to TRBJ2-2, with 9 bases aligning to TRBD1. Germline CDR1 SQVTM, CDR2 ANQGSEA. J lost 4 bases, V lost 7 bases, and 7 bases had no gene match. The CDR3 has 14 residues.

The genes are TRBV19 and TRBJ1-5; perhaps TRBD1 as D (6 bases). Germline CDR1 reads LNHDA; CDR2 reads SQIVND (reference sequence). There are 14 residues in the CDR3. V was clipped by 3 bases and J by 6 bases, with 12 bases between them. The CDR3 bases are TGTGCCAGTAGTATTGCAGGGGCTGGTCAGCCCCAGCATTTT. It yields the protein CASSIAGAGQPQHF.

The V gene is TRBV25-1, the J gene TRBJ2-7, with no clear D. Germline V gene data show CDR1 as MGHDK and CDR2 as SYGVNS. CDR3 length: 14 amino acids. V lost 6 bases, J lost 0 bases, and 12 bases lay in between. CDR3 sequence: CASRPVERSYEQYF. The DNA of the CDR3 is TGTGCCAGCAGACCGGTGGAGCGCTCCTACGAGCAGTACTTC.

The chain carries TRBV5-1 and TRBJ2-1, with TRBD2 matching 9 bases. The germline gives CDR1 SGHRS, CDR2 YFSETQ. V lost 0 bases, J lost 7 bases, and 5 bases stayed unmatched. CDR3 length: 15 residues. This CDR3 reads CASSLVAGAENEQFF. The DNA for the CDR3 is TGCGCCAGCAGCTTGGTAGCGGGAGCAGAGAATGAGCAGTTCTTC.

V gene TRBV7-6 combines with J gene TRBJ2-3; D possibly corresponds to TRBD1 (6 bases). The ends were cut back, 5 bases at V and 2 bases at J, with 17 bases in the middle. Germline V gives CDR1 SGHVS, CDR2 FNYEAQ. The CDR3 is 16 amino acids. The CDR3 nucleotides are TGTGCCAGCAGCAAACACCAGGGGTTTTTCACAGATACGCAGTATTTT. It yields the protein CASSKHQGFFTDTQYF.

The rearrangement uses TRBV11-3 and TRBJ2-7; 7 bases are a match to TRBD1. There are 16 residues in the CDR3. Germline trimming cut 5 bases from V and 1 base from J; bases unmatched to any gene: 11. The germline V gene encodes CDR1 SGHNT and CDR2 YENEEA. CDR3 nucleotides: TGTGCCAGCAGCCCCCTTTTGGGACAGATTTCCTACGAGCAGTACTTC. Translated, it gives CASSPLLGQISYEQYF.

This sequence joins TRBV29-1 and TRBJ2-7; D uncertain. CDR3 length: 13 amino acids. V lost 7 bases and J 3 bases, leaving 16 bases between the germline ends. Per the germline V gene, CDR1 is SQVTM and CDR2 is ANQGSEA. CDR3: CSGSISDGYEQYF. The CDR3 region has the DNA TGCAGCGGATCTATCAGTGACGGCTACGAGCAGTACTTC.

This clone was found once. Distinct nucleotide sequences in the sample also encode this CDR3. V is TRBV5-4 and J is TRBJ2-5, with D perhaps TRBD1 or TRBD2 (5 bases each). CDR1 is SGHNT, CDR2 YYREEE, per germline (reference sequence). The CDR3 extends over 14 amino acids. V gave up 1 base and J gave up 2 bases, with 9 bases separating them. The CDR3 DNA reads as TGTGCCAGCAGCTTGAGTGGGGGACAAGAGACCCAGTACTTC. Translation: CASSLSGGQETQYF. Supplemented by reference TRBV5-4 and TRBJ2-5, the full variable domain reads ETGVTQSPTHLIKTRGQQVTLRCSSQSGHNTVSWYQQALGQGPQFIFQYYREEENGRGNFPPRFSGLQFPNYSSELNVNALELDDSALYLCASSLSGGQETQYFGPGTRLLVL.

The chain carries TRBV19 and TRBJ1-1; D not resolved. Germline assignment: CDR1 LNHDA and CDR2 SQIVND (reference sequence). Trimming removed 0 bases from V and 5 bases from J, with 13 bases in between. This CDR3 is built from 15 residues. The chain's CDR3 is CASSIDPALETEAFF. The CDR3, as DNA: TGTGCCAGTAGTATAGATCCGGCACTGGAGACTGAAGCTTTCTTT.

The chain couples TRBV5-4 to TRBJ1-1; D is unclear. V was trimmed by 4 bases and J by 2 bases, leaving 12 bases between them. The germline V gene encodes CDR1 SGHNT and CDR2 YYREEE (reference sequence). The CDR3 has 14 amino acids. In nucleotides, the CDR3 is TGTGCCAGCAGCGCTCCTTCCGCCAACACTGAAGCTTTCTTT. Amino acids: CASSAPSANTEAFF.